The 21 T cell receptor beta chains reported below all come from one sample, sequenced in a study of radiation and T cells in renal cell carcinoma. Treatment here: treatment-naive control, cytoreductive nephrectomy. Using immunoSEQ multiplex PCR, the repertoire was profiled, and TCRdb retains in-frame clones only, with some absent. The table includes 14,000 to 15,000 clones, roughly 60% detected once. Sequenced here: tumor tissue, sampled from a patient whose treatment was nephrectomy without radiotherapy. The receptor set was obtained from a man between 60 and 75 years old with renal cell carcinoma.

Only a few counts were recorded for this clone. The rearrangement uses TRBV28 and TRBJ1-5; D not certain. There are 14 residues in the CDR3. CDR1 MDHEN and CDR2 SYDVKM come from the germline V gene. The V gene lost 2 bases and the J gene lost 6 bases, with 11 bases spanning the gap. DNA for the CDR3: TGTGCCAGCAGTTTACCCCGGACGGGTCAGCCCCAGCATTTT. It specifies CASSLPRTGQPQHF.

This clone was observed a handful of times. The chain has TRBV27 and TRBJ2-7; D assignment may be TRBD1 or TRBD2 (7 bases each). The CDR3 runs 15 residues. Germline CDR1 reads MNHEY; CDR2 reads SMNVEV (reference sequence). V was pared by 5 bases and J by 3 bases, with 17 bases between. This CDR3 is CASSTRQGGSYEQYF. In nucleotides, the CDR3 is TGTGCCAGCAGTACCCGACAGGGAGGGAGCTACGAGCAGTACTTC.

The J gene is TRBJ1-4, the V gene TRBV5-6; no definite D call. Germline V gene lookup returns CDR1 SGHDT and CDR2 YYEEEE. Between the trimmed V and J ends, which lost 1 base and 2 bases, there was a span of 9 bases. The length of the CDR3 is 15 residues. The CDR3 reads CASSLWGKTNEKLFF. For the CDR3, the DNA is TGTGCCAGCAGCTTGTGGGGAAAGACTAATGAAAAACTGTTTTTT.

This clone was seen once. The genes are TRBV11-2 and TRBJ2-7; 8 bases line up with TRBD1. Germline lookup yields CDR1 SGHAT and CDR2 FQNNGV. J lost 3 bases, V lost 7 bases, and 8 bases had no gene match. The CDR3 is 14 residues long. In DNA form, the CDR3 reads TGTGCCAGCACCAAGACAGGGGTCAACTACGAGCAGTACTTC. Amino acids: CASTKTGVNYEQYF.

This chain joins TRBV7-8 and TRBJ2-7; 7 bases align to TRBD2. The CDR3 totals 14 residues. J gave up 4 bases and V 5 bases, and 8 bases lay outside the gene matches. Germline V lookup: CDR1 SGHVS, CDR2 FQNEAQ. In DNA, the CDR3 is TGTGCCAGCAGCCCTCGGGCGGGGGTTTACGAGCAGTACTTC. Translation: CASSPRAGVYEQYF.

This clone was seen a few times. The chain links TRBV9 to TRBJ1-2; TRBD1 aligns across 8 bases. The CDR3 has 14 residues. V was clipped by 3 bases and J by 8 bases; unmatched bases: 9. Germline V gene sequence: CDR1 SGDLS, CDR2 YYNGEE. In nucleotides, the CDR3 is TGTGCCAGCAGCGCGACAGGGGTTGGTCGGGGCTACACCTTC. It encodes CASSATGVGRGYTF.

This clone has just a few counts. The chain's CDR3 is CASTRKGQGGTGELFF. CDR3 DNA sequence: TGTGCCAGCACCCGAAAGGGACAGGGAGGGACCGGGGAGCTGTTTTTT. J is TRBJ2-2 and V is TRBV2; 9 positions match TRBD1. Trimming at V came to 7 bases and at J to 5 bases, leaving 11 bases not matched to a gene. This CDR3 comprises 16 residues. Germline V lookup: CDR1 SNHLY, CDR2 FYNNEI.

The rearrangement uses TRBV5-1 and TRBJ2-7; TRBD1 agrees at 10 bases. Losses at the gene ends were 4 bases for V and 2 bases for J; bases not matched to a gene: 3. The germline CDR1 and CDR2 sequences are SGHRS and YFSETQ. This CDR3 has 14 amino acids. CDR3 DNA: TGCGCCAGCAGCCGGGGACAGGGGCCCTACGAGCAGTACTTC. Its protein is CASSRGQGPYEQYF.

The V gene is TRBV10-3, the J gene TRBJ1-5; D remains ambiguous. The ends were cut back, 6 bases at V and 0 bases at J, with 12 bases in the middle. There are 15 residues in the CDR3. CDR1 and CDR2 (germline): ENHRY, SYGVKD. CDR3 protein: CAISSTGVSNQPQHF. Written as DNA, the CDR3 is TGTGCCATCAGCTCCACGGGAGTTAGCAATCAGCCCCAGCATTTT.

This clone occurred once. The rearrangement uses TRBV6-8 and TRBJ1-5; D remains unclear. There are 15 residues in the CDR3. CDR1 is MNHGY and CDR2 is SAAAGT in the germline V gene. V was pared by 4 bases and J by 1 base, with 11 bases between. The CDR3 sequence: CASSLEGPSNQPQHF. DNA for the CDR3: TGTGCCAGCAGTTTGGAGGGTCCGAGCAATCAGCCCCAGCATTTT.

The sample holds one count of this clone. The rearrangement joins TRBV6-5 to TRBJ2-3; D is perhaps TRBD2 (7 bases). V was shortened by 5 bases and J by 1 base, with 13 bases between the two germline ends. Germline-derived CDR1 and CDR2 are MNHEY and SVGAGI. The length of the CDR3 is 15 residues. As DNA, the CDR3 is TGTGCCAGCAGTGGGGTAGGGGGGGGCACAGATACGCAGTATTTT. Translation: CASSGVGGGTDTQYF.

A remark on this clone: The same CDR3 arises from other DNA sequences in this sample as well. V gene TRBV5-4 combines with J gene TRBJ2-5; D gene ambiguous. V was pared by 0 bases and J by 4 bases, with 4 bases between. In germline, CDR1 is SGHNT, CDR2 YYREEE (reference sequence). This CDR3 is built from 12 residues. The CDR3 DNA reads TGTGCCAGCAGCTTGGTTGGAGAGACCCAGTACTTC. Translation gives CASSLVGETQYF.

This clone was detected only a few times. The chain couples TRBV6-5 to TRBJ1-2; D is unresolved. The germline gives CDR1 MNHEY, CDR2 SVGAGI. This CDR3 has 13 residues. Trimming removed 6 bases at V and 11 bases at J, with 19 bases between. The CDR3 DNA is TGTGCCAGCAGACCCGGACTCCGTCCGGGTTACACCTTC. This encodes CASRPGLRPGYTF.

The gene calls are TRBV4-1 and TRBJ2-1; no clear D. This CDR3 spans 14 amino acids. Germline-derived CDR1 and CDR2 are MGHRA and YSYEKL. The V gene lost 0 bases and the J gene lost 4 bases, with 7 bases spanning the gap. CDR3 DNA: TGCGCCAGCAGCCAAGATCACGGTTACAATGAGCAGTTCTTC. This translates into CASSQDHGYNEQFF.

This chain uses TRBV28 with TRBJ2-3; 8 nucleotides agree with TRBD2. The germline V gene has CDR1 MDHEN and CDR2 SYDVKM. The length of the CDR3 is 15 residues. Germline trimming cut 2 bases from V and 5 bases from J; bases unmatched to any gene: 6. CDR3 sequence (DNA): TGTGCCAGCAGTTTAGTCGGGGGGGGTAAAGATACGCAGTATTTT. This translates into CASSLVGGGKDTQYF.

The chain is built from TRBV5-6 and TRBJ1-1; TRBD1 is a possible D gene (6 bases). Trimming took 0 bases from V and 3 from J, leaving 6 bases between them. The CDR3 spans 13 residues. Germline CDR1 and CDR2: SGHDT and YYEEEE. DNA for the CDR3: TGTGCCAGCAGCTTGGACAGGGACACTGAAGCTTTCTTT. This gives the protein CASSLDRDTEAFF.

The V call is TRBV2, the J call TRBJ2-5; tentatively, D is TRBD2 (7 bases). The CDR3 is made up of 14 amino acids. Germline V lookup: CDR1 SNHLY, CDR2 FYNNEI. With 4 bases removed from V and 5 bases from J, the gap between germline ends came to 14 bases. The CDR3 nucleotides read TGTGCCAGCAGTGTGGGGGGGCCGGGGGAGACCCAGTACTTC. Amino acids: CASSVGGPGETQYF.

The V call is TRBV5-1, the J call TRBJ2-5; 8 nucleotides match TRBD1. This CDR3 is built from 14 residues. Trimming cost V 0 bases and J 4 bases; bases outside gene matches: 2. Per germline, CDR1 SGHRS and CDR2 YFSETQ. CDR3 sequence: CASSLATGVETQYF. CDR3 DNA sequence: TGCGCCAGCAGCTTGGCGACAGGGGTAGAGACCCAGTACTTC.

The chain links TRBV28 to TRBJ2-7; D unclear. Trimming removed 2 bases from V and 2 bases from J, with 10 bases in between. CDR3 length equals 14 residues. Germline lookup yields CDR1 MDHEN and CDR2 SYDVKM. CDR3 residues: CASSLELGTYEQYF. As DNA, the CDR3 is TGTGCCAGCAGTTTAGAGCTGGGAACCTACGAGCAGTACTTC.

CDR3 sequence: CASSLEGTSGRYNNEQFF. The CDR3 coding sequence is TGTGCCAGCAGCTTAGAAGGGACTAGCGGGAGGTATAACAATGAGCAGTTCTTC. The chain combines TRBV7-2 with TRBJ2-1; 15 positions match TRBD2. Per germline, CDR1 SGHTA and CDR2 FQGNSA. Trimming took 1 base from V and 5 from J; bases not matched to a gene: 6. This CDR3 has 18 amino acids.

Relative to its sample, this clone is medium-sized. The chain carries TRBV2 and TRBJ1-2; 10 bases map to TRBD1. This CDR3 is built from 12 residues. Germline V gene sequence: CDR1 SNHLY, CDR2 FYNNEI. The junction had 4 bases not matched to a gene; V was cut back by 7 bases and J by 8 bases. CDR3 loop: CASTGTGEGYTF. CDR3 bases: TGTGCCAGCACCGGGACAGGGGAGGGCTACACCTTC.